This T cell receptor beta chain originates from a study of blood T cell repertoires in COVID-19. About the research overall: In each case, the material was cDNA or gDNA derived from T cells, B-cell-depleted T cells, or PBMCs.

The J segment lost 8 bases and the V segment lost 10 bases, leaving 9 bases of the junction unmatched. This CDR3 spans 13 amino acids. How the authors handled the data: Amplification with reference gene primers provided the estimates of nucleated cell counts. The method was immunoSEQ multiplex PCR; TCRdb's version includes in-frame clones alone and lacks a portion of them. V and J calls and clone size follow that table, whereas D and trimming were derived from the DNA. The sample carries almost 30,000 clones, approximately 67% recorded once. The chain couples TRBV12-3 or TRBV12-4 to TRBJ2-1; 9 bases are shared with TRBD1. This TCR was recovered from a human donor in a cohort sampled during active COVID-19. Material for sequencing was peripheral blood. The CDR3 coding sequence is TGTGCCACGACAGGGGGGGTGTTCGATGAGCAGTTCTTC. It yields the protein CATTGGVFDEQFF.